This entry is about one T cell receptor beta chain. Its antigen is currently unknown. The TCR library protocol was used to attach unique molecular identifiers. These identifiers were attached to individual cDNA molecules. TCRdb re-called the 5' RACE reads through MiXCR, storing one row per CDR3 protein. This sample has some 62,000 distinct CDR3 sequences, with approximately 9% found just once. This record comes from a study of early T cells in non-severe SARS-CoV-2 infection. The wider study: Bulk RNA from unsorted whole blood was sequenced; chains were unpaired. General study findings and limits: CD4 and private specificities were missed by VDJdb matching, which favored anti-spike CD8 responses.

The CDR3 covers 15 residues. The V segment lost 1 base and the J segment 4 bases; nucleotides outside the gene matches: 3. The TCR originated in an adult who was a healthcare worker with PCR-confirmed SARS-CoV-2 infection or an uninfected control (not recorded which). Specimen: whole blood. V gene TRBV12-3 or TRBV12-4 combines with J gene TRBJ2-3; 9 nucleotides match TRBD2. CDR3 sequence: CASSLGSGGPDTQYF. As DNA, the CDR3 is TGTGCCAGCAGTTTAGGAAGCGGGGGGCCAGATACGCAGTATTTT.